This T cell receptor beta chain came from a study of human T cells and chemical hapten exposure. General study points: As patch test score rose, PT1 expanded TCR counts tended to rise as well.

The time point was: pre-sensitization, week 0. Treatment reported: therapeutic diphenylcyclopropenone sensitization with weekly scalp DPC. The donor pool consisted of alopecia patients aged 18 to 70 years, considered suitable for DPC. This clonotype turned up a few times. What it recognizes is unknown. Separate cDNA molecules received unique molecular identifiers, which the library attached to them. Each CDR3 protein gets one entry after TCRdb re-called the RACE reads with MiXCR. The sample lists under 200,000 distinct CDR3 sequences; around 30% were seen once. Per germline, CDR1 LGHNA and CDR2 YSLEER. The germline V and J ends were trimmed by 1 base and 1 base, with 8 bases remaining between them. This CDR3 is built from 15 residues.

The sequence derives from a woman aged 25 to 39 with alopecia areata. Some clones in this sample may be carry-over from other donors' samples. The rearrangement joins TRBV4-3 to TRBJ2-1; a weak D match, TRBD2 (6 bases). This specimen was whole blood, taken in connection with sensitization to the hapten diphenylcyclopropenone (DPC). CDR3 residues: CASSQGAGSYNEQFF. As DNA, the CDR3 is TGCGCCAGCAGCCAAGGCGCGGGATCCTACAATGAGCAGTTCTTC.